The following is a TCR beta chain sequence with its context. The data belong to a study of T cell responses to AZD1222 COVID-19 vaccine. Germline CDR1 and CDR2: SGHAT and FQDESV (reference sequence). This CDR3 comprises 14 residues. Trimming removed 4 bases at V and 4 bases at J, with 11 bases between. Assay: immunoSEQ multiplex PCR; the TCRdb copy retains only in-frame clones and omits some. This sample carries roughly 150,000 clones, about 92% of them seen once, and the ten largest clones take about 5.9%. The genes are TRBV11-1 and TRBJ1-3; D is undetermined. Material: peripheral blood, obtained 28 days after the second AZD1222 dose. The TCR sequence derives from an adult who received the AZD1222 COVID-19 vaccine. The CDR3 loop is CASSSSRRGNTIYF. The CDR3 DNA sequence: TGTGCCAGCAGCTCGTCCAGGAGGGGAAACACCATATATTTT.